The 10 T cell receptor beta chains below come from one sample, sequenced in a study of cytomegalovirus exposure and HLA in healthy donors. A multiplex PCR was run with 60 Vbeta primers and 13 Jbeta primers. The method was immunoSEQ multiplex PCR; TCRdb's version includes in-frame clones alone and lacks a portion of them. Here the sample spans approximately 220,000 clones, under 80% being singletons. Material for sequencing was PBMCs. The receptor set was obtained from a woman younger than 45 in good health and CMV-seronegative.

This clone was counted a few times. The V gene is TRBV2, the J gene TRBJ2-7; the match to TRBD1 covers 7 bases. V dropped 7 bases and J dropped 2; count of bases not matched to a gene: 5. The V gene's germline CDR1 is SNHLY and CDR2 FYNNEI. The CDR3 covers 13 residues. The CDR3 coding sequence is TGTGCCAGCACCAGGGGGATCACCTACGAGCAGTACTTC. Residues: CASTRGITYEQYF.

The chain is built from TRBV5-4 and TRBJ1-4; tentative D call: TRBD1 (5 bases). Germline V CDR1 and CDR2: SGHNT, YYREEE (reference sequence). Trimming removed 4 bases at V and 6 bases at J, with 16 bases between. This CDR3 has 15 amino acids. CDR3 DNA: TGTGCCAGCAGCCGGGGACGGGGGTTAGATGAAAAACTGTTTTTT. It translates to CASSRGRGLDEKLFF. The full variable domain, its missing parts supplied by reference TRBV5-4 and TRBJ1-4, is ETGVTQSPTHLIKTRGQQVTLRCSSQSGHNTVSWYQQALGQGPQFIFQYYREEENGRGNFPPRFSGLQFPNYSSELNVNALELDDSALYLCASSRGRGLDEKLFFGSGTQLSVL.

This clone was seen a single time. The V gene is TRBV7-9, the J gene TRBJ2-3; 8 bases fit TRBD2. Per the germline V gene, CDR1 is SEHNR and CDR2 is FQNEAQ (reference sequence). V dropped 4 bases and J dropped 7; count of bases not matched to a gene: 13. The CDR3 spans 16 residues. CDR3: CASSSTGTRTSNTQYF. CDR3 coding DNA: TGTGCCAGCAGCTCGACCGGGACTAGAACTTCGAATACGCAGTATTTT.

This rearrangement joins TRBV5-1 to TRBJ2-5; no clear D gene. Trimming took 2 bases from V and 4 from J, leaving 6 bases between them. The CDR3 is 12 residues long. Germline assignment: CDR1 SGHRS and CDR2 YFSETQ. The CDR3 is CASSFSGETQYF. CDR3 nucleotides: TGCGCCAGCAGCTTTTCGGGAGAGACCCAGTACTTC.

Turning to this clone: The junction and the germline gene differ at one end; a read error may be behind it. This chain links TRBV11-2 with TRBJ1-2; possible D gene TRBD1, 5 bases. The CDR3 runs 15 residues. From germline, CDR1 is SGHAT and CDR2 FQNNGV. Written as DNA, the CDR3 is TGTGCCAGCAGCAGCATCCGGGGGGTAAAAGGTGGCTACTCCTTC. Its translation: CASSSIRGVKGGYSF. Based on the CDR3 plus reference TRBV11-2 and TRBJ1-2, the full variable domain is EAGVAQSPRYKIIEKRQSVAFWCNPISGHATLYWYQQILGQGPKLLIQFQNNGVVDDSQLPKDRFSAERLKGVDSTLKIQPAKLEDSAVYLCASSSIRGVKGGYSFGSGTRLTVV.

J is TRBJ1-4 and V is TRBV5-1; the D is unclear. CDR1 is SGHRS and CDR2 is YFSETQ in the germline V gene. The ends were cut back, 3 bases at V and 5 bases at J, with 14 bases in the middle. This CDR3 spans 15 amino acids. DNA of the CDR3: TGCGCCAGCAGCTCACGAGAGTCGGGAAATGAAAAACTGTTTTTT. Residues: CASSSRESGNEKLFF.

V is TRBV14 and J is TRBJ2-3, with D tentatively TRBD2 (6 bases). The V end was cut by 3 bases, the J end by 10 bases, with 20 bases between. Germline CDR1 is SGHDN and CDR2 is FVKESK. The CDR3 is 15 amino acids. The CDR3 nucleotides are TGTGCCAGCAGCCAGGACCTTCCCGGGGGATTTGCGCAGTATTTT. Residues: CASSQDLPGGFAQYF.

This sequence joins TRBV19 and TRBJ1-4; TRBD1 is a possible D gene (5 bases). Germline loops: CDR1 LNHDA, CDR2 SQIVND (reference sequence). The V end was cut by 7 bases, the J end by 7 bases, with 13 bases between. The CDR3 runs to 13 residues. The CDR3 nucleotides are TGTGCCAGTAATTGGGGCTCGCGTGAAAAACTGTTTTTT. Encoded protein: CASNWGSREKLFF. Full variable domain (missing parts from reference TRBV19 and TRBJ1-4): DGGITQSPKYLFRKEGQNVTLSCEQNLNHDAMYWYRQDPGQGLRLIYYSQIVNDFQKGDIAEGYSVSREKKESFPLTVTSAQKNPTAFYLCASNWGSREKLFFGSGTQLSVL.

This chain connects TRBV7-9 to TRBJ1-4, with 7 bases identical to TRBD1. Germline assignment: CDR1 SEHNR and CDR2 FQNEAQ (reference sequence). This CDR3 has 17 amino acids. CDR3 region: CCSSPPPGQQYSEKLFF. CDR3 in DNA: TGTTGCAGCAGCCCCCCTCCGGGACAGCAGTACAGTGAAAAACTGTTTTTT.

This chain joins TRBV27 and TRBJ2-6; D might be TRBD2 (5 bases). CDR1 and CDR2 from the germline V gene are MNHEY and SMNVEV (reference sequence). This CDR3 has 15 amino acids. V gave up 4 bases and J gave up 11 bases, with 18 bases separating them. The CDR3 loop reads CASSSLTGFGHVLTF. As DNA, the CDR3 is TGTGCCAGCAGTTCACTGACGGGGTTCGGGCACGTCCTGACTTTC.